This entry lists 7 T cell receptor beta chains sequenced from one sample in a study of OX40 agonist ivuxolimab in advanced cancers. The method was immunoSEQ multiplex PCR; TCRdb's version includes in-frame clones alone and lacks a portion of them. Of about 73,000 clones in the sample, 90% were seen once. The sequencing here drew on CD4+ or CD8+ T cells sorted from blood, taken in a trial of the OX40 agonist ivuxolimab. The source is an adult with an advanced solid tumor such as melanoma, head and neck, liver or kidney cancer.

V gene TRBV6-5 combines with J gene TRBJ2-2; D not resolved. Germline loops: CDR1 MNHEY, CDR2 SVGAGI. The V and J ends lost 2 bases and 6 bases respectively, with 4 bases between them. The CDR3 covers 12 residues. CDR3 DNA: TGTGCCAGCAGTTACGGGTCCGGGGAGCTGTTTTTT. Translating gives CASSYGSGELFF.

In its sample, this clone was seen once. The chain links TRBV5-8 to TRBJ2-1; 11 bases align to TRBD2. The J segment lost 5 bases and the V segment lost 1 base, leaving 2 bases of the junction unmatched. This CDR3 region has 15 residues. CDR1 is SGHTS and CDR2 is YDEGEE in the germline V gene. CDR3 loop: CASSLLAGGNNEQFF. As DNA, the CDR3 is TGTGCCAGCAGCTTGCTAGCGGGAGGAAACAATGAGCAGTTCTTC. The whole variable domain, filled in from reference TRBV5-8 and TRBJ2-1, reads EAGVTQSPTHLIKTRGQQATLRCSPISGHTSVYWYQQALGLGLQFLLWYDEGEERNRGNFPPRFSGRQFPNYSSELNVNALELEDSALYLCASSLLAGGNNEQFFGPGTRLTVL.

The CDR3, as DNA: TGCGCCAGCAGCCAAGCACCGCCGGGACAGGAGATCTCCTACGAGCAGTACTTC. This sequence encodes CASSQAPPGQEISYEQYF. This chain connects TRBV4-1 to TRBJ2-7; 8 bases line up with TRBD1. J was trimmed by 0 bases and V by 1 base; bases with no gene match: 11. CDR1 is MGHRA and CDR2 is YSYEKL in the germline V gene. The CDR3 runs to 18 residues.

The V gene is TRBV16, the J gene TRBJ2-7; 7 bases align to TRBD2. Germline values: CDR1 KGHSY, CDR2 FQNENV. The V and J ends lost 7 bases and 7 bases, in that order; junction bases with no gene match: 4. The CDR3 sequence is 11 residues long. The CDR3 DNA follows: TGTGCCAGCACTGGGGGGGGAGAGCAGTACTTC. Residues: CASTGGGEQYF.

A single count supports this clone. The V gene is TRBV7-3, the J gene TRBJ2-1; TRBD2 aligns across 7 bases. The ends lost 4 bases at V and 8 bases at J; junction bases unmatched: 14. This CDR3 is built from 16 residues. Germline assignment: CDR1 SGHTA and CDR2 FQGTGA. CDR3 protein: CASSSPIGTNRDEQFF. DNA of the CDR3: TGTGCCAGCAGCTCCCCTATCGGGACTAACCGCGATGAGCAGTTCTTC. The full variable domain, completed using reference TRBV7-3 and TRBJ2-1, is GAGVSQTPSNKVTEKGKYVELRCDPISGHTALYWYRQSLGQGPEFLIYFQGTGAADDSGLPNDRFFAVRPEGSVSTLKIQRTERGDSAVYLCASSSPIGTNRDEQFFGPGTRLTVL.

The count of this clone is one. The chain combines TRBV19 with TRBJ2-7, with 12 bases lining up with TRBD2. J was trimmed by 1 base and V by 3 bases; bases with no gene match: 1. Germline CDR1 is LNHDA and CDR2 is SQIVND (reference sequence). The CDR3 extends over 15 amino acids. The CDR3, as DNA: TGTGCCAGTAGTATCGGGACTAGCGGGTCCTACGAGCAGTACTTC. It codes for CASSIGTSGSYEQYF.

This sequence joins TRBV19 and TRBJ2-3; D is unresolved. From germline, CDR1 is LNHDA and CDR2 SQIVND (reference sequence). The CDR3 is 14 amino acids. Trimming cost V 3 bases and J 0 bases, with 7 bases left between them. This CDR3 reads CASSIRPSTDTQYF. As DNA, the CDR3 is TGTGCCAGTAGTATTCGTCCTAGCACAGATACGCAGTATTTT.